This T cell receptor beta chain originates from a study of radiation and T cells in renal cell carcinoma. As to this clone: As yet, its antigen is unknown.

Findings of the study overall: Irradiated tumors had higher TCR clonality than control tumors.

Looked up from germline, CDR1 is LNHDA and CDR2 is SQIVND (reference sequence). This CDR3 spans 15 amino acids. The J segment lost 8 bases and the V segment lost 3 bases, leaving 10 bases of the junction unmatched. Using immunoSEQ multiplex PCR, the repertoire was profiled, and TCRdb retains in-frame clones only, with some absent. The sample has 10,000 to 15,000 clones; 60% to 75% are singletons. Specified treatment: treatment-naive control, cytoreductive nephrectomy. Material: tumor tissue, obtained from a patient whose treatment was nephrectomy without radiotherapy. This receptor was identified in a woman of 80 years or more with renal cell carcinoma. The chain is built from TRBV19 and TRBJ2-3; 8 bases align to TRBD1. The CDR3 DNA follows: TGTGCCAGTAGTATGCAAGGACAGGGATCCACTACGCAGTATTTT. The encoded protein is CASSMQGQGSTTQYF.